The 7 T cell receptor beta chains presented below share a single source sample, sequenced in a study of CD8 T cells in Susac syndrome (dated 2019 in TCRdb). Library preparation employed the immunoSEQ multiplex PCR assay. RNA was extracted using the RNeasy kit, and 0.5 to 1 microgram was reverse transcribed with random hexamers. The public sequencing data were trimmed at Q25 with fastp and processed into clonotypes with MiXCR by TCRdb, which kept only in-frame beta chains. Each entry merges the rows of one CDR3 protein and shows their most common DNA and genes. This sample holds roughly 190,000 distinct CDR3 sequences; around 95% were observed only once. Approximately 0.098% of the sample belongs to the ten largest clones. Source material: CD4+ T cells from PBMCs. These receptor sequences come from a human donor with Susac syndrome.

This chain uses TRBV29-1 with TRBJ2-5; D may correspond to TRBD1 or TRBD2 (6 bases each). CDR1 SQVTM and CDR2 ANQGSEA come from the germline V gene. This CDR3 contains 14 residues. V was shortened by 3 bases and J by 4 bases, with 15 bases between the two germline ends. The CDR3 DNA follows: TGCAGCGTTGACGGGGGCGCCGGCGGAGAGACCCAGTACTTC. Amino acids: CSVDGGAGGETQYF.

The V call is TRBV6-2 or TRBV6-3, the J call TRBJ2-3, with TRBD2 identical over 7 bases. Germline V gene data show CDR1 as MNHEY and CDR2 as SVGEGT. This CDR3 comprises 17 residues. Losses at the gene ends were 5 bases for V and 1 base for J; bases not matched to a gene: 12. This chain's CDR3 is CASSPRTGGIGTDTQYF. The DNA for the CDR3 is TGTGCCAGCAGTCCCCGGACGGGGGGAATCGGCACAGATACGCAGTATTTT.

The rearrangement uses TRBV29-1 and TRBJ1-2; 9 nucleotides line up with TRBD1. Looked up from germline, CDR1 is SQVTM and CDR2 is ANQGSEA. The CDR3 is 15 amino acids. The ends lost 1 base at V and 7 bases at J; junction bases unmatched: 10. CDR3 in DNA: TGCAGCGTTGAAGGGCCCCGACAGGGGGTAGGTGGCTACACCTTC. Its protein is CSVEGPRQGVGGYTF.

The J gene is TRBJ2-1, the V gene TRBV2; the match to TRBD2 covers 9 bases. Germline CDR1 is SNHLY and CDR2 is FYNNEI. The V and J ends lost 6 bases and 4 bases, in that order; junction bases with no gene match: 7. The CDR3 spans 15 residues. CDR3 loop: CASRSTSGSYNEQFF. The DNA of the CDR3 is TGTGCCAGCAGATCTACTAGCGGGTCTTACAATGAGCAGTTCTTC.

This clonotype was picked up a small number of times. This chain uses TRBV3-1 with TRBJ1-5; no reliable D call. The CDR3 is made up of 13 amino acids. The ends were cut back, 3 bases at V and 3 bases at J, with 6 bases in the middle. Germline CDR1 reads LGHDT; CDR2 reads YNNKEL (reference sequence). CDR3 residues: CASSQGANQPQHF. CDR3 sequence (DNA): TGTGCCAGCAGCCAGGGCGCCAATCAGCCCCAGCATTTT.

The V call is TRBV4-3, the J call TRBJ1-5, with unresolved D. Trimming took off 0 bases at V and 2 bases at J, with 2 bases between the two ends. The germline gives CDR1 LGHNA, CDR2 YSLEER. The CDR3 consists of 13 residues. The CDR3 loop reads CASSQDGNQPQHF. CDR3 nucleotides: TGCGCCAGCAGCCAAGATGGCAATCAGCCCCAGCATTTT.

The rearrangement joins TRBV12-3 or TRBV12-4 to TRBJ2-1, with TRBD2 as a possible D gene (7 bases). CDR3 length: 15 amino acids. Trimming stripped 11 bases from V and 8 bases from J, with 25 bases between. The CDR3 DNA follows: TGTGCCTGTTTTCGATCACGCGGGGGCAGCGATGAGCAGTTCTTC. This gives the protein CACFRSRGGSDEQFF.